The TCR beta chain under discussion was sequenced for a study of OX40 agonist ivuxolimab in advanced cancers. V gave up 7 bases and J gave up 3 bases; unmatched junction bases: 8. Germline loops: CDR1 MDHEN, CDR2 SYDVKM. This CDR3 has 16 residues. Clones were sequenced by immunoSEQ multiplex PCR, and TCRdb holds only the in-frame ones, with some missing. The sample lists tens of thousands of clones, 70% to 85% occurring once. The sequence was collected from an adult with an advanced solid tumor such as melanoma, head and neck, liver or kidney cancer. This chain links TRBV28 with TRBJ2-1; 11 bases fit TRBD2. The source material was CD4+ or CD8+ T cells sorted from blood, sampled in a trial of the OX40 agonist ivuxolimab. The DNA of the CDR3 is TGTGCCAGCATCCCGACTAGCGGGAATCTCTACAATGAGCAGTTCTTC. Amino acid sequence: CASIPTSGNLYNEQFF.